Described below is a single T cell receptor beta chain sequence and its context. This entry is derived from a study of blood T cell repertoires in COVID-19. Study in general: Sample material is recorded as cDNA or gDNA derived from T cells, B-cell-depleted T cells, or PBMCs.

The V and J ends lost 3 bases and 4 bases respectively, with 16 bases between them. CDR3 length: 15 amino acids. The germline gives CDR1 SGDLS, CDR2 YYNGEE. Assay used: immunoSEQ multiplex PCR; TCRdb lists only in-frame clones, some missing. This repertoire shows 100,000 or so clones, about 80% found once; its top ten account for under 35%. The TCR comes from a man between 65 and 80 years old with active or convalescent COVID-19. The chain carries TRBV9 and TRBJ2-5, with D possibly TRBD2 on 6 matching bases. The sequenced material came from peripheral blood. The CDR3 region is CASSASDYMGETQYF. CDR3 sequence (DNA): TGTGCCAGCAGCGCTAGCGACTATATGGGAGAGACCCAGTACTTC. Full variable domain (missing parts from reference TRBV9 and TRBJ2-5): DSGVTQTPKHLITATGQRVTLRCSPRSGDLSVYWYQQSLDQGLQFLIQYYNGEERAKGNILERFSAQQFPDLHSELNLSSLELGDSALYFCASSASDYMGETQYFGPGTRLLVL.